This T cell receptor (beta chain) was captured in a study of Ad26.COV2.S vaccination and SARS-CoV-2 variants. Study as a whole: COV1001, an Ad26.COV2.S trial, supplied this vaccine-arm donor.

In the case of this clone: What it binds is unknown.

Clones were sequenced by immunoSEQ multiplex PCR, and TCRdb holds only the in-frame ones, with some missing. This table holds 300,000 to 350,000 clones, over 80% found once. The treatment here: around 19 received Ad26.COV2.S at low or high dose, single or two shots; about 5 received placebo; per-sample allocation not given. Samples analyzed were those drawn on day 63 after the first vaccine or placebo injection. Study outcomes and limitations: Measurement of non-spike TCR breadth gave similar results in vaccine and placebo recipients.

J lost 6 bases, V lost 3 bases, and 5 bases had no gene match. The germline V gene encodes CDR1 MNHEY and CDR2 SMNVEV (reference sequence). The CDR3 consists of 15 residues. The sample was peripheral blood, taken in a trial of Ad26.COV2.S vaccine versus placebo. The chain carries TRBV27 and TRBJ2-1, with TRBD2 matching 10 bases. This clonotype was sampled from a person aged 18-65 years who received the Ad26.COV2.S COVID-19 vaccine or a placebo. The CDR3 loop reads CASSLGAGGPNEQFF. The CDR3, as DNA: TGTGCCAGCAGTTTGGGAGCGGGGGGGCCCAATGAGCAGTTCTTC.